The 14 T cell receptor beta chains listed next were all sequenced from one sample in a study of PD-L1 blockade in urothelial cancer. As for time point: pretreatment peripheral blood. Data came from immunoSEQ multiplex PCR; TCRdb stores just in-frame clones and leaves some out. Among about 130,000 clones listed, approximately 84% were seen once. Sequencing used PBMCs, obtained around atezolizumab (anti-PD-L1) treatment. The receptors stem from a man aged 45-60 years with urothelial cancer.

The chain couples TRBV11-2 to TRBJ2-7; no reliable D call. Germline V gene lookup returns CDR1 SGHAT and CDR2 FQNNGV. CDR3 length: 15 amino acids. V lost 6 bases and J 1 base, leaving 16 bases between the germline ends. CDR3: CASRRSVDLSYEQYF. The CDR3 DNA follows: TGTGCCAGCAGGCGGAGTGTCGACTTATCCTACGAGCAGTACTTC.

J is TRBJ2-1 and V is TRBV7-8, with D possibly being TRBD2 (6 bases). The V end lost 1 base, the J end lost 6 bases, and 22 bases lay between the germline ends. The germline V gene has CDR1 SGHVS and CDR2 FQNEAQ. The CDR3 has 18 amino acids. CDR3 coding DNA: TGTGCCAGCAGCTTAGGGGCTGGGGCGGGATCCCGCCGCAATGAGCAGTTCTTC. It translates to CASSLGAGAGSRRNEQFF.

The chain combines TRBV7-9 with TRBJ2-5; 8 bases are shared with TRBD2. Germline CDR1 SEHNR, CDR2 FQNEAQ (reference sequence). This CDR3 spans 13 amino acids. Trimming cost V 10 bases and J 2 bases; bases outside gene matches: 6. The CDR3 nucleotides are TGTGCCACTCACACTAGCGGTCAAGAGACCCAGTACTTC. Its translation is CATHTSGQETQYF.

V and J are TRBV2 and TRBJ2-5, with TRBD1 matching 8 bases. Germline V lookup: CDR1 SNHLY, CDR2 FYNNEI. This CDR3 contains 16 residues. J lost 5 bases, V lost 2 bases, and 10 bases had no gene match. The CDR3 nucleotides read TGTGCCAGCAGTGAAATCGGGGCAGGGGGCAGGGAGACCCAGTACTTC. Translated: CASSEIGAGGRETQYF.

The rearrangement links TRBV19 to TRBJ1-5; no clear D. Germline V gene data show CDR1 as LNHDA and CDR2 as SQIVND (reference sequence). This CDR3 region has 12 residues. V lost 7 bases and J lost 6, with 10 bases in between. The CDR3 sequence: CASTYGIQPQHF. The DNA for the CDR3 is TGTGCCAGTACGTACGGGATTCAGCCCCAGCATTTT.

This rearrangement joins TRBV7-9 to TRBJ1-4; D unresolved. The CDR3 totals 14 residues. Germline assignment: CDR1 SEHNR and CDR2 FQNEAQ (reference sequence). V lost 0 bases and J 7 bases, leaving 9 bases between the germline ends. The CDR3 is CASSLALRAEKLFF. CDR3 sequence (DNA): TGTGCCAGCAGCTTAGCATTGCGGGCTGAAAAACTGTTTTTT.

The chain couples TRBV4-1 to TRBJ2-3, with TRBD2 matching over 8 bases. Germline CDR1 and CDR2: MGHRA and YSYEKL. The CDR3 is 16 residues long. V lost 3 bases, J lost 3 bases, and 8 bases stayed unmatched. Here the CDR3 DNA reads TGCGCCAGCAGCCACGAGGGAGCGGGGGCTACAGATACGCAGTATTTT. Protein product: CASSHEGAGATDTQYF.

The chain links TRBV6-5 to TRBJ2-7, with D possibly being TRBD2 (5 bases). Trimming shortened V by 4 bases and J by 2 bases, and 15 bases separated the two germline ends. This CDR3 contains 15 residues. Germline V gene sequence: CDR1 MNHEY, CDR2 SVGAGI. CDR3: CASSSLTSRAYEQYF. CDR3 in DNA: TGTGCCAGCAGTTCCTTAACTAGTCGCGCCTACGAGCAGTACTTC.

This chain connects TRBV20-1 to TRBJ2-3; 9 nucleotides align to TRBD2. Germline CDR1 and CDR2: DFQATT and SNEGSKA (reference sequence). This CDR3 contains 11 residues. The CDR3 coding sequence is TGCAGCCCTAGCGGGGACGTGACGCAGTATTTT. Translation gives CSPSGDVTQYF.

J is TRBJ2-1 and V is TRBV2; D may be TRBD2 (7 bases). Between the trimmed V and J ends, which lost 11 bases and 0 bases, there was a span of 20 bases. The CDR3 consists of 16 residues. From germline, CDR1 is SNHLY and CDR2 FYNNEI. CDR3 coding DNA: TGTGCCGGGGTCGGGGGGCGCGGGAGCTCCTACAATGAGCAGTTCTTC. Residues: CAGVGGRGSSYNEQFF.

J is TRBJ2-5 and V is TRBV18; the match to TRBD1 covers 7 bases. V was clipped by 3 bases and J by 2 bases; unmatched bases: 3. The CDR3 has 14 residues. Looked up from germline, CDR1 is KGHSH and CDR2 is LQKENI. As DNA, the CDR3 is TGTGCCAGCTCACCGCTGGGACAGCAAGAGACCCAGTACTTC. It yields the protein CASSPLGQQETQYF.

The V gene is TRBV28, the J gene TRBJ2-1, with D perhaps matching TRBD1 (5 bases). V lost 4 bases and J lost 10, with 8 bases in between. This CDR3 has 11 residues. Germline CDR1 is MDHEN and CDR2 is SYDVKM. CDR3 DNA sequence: TGTGCCAGCAGTTGGGGCTTAGAGCAGTTCTTC. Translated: CASSWGLEQFF.

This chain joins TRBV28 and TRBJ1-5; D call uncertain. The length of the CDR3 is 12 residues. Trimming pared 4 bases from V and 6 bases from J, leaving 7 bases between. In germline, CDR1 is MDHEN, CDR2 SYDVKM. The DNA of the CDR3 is TGTGCCAGCAGTTCTCCCCCTCAGCCCCAGCATTTT. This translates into CASSSPPQPQHF.

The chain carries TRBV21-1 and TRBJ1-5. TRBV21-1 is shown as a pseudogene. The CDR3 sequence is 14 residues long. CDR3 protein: CASSHRGLDQPQHF. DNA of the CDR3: TGTGCCAGCTCCCACCGGGGATTGGACCAGCCCCAGCATTTT.